This T cell receptor beta chain emerged from a study of T cells in Graves' hyperthyroidism and ophthalmopathy. This clonotype was found a few times. With V trimmed by 6 bases and J by 2 bases, 14 bases remained unmatched. CDR1 is MRHNA, CDR2 SNTAGT, per germline. The CDR3 has 18 residues. Researchers barred patients who had uncontrolled infection, other autoimmune disease, pregnancy or lactation. Researchers took RNA transcripts and amplified the TCR beta CDR3 regions from them. First-round RT-PCR with HTBI primers amplified the TCR CDR3 region. TCRdb itself ran the multiplex PCR reads through MiXCR, one entry per CDR3 protein. Among fewer than 750,000 distinct CDR3 sequences, more than 45% were seen once, and the ten largest hold about 8.3%.

Sequenced input: peripheral blood or thyroid tissue (not recorded which). The receptor was derived from a woman aged 18-35 years with Graves' hyperthyroidism. The chain couples TRBV6-4 to TRBJ2-2; TRBD2 aligns across 8 bases. This chain's CDR3 is CASSPTSGRRGNTGELFF. The CDR3 DNA reads as TGTGCCAGCAGCCCTACCAGCGGGAGAAGGGGCAACACCGGGGAGCTGTTTTTT.